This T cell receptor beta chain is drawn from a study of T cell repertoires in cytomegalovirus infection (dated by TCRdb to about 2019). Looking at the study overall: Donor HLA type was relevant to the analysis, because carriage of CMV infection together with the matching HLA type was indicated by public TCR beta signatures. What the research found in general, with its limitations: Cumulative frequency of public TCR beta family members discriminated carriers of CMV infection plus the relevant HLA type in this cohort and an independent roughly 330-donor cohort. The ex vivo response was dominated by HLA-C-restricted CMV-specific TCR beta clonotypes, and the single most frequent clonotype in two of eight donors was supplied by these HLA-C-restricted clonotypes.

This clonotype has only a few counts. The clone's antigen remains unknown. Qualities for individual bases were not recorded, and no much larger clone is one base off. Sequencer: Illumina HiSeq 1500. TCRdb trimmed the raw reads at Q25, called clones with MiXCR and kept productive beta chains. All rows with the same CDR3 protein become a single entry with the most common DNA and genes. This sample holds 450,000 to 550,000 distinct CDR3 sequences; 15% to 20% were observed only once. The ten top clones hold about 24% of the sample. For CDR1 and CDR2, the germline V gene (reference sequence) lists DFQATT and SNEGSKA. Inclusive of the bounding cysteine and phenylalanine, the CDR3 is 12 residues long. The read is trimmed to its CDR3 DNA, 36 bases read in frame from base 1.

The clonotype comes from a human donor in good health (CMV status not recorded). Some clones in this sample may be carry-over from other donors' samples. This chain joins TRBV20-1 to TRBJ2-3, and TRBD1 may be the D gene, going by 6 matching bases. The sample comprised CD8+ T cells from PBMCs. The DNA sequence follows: TGCAGGTGGGGGCCAGACACAGATACGCAGTATTTT. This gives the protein CRWGPDTDTQYF.